What follows are 21 T cell receptor beta chains derived from one specimen sequenced in a study of cytomegalovirus exposure and HLA in healthy donors. A multiplex PCR was run with 60 Vbeta primers and 13 Jbeta primers. Assay: immunoSEQ multiplex PCR; the TCRdb copy retains only in-frame clones and omits some. The table shows 100,000 to 150,000 clones, with more than 70% occurring only once. Sequenced: PBMCs. These receptors came from a human donor in good health.

The V call is TRBV4-1, the J call TRBJ2-7; 9 nucleotides match TRBD1. The junction had 15 bases not matched to a gene; V was cut back by 0 bases and J by 3 bases. This CDR3 contains 19 residues. CDR1 is MGHRA, CDR2 YSYEKL, per germline. The CDR3 region has the DNA TGCGCCAGCAGCCAAGAGGGCGGGACAGGGTCTTCCCCTCTCTACGAGCAGTACTTC. It codes for CASSQEGGTGSSPLYEQYF.

J is TRBJ1-5 and V is TRBV5-6; maybe TRBD1 (5 bases). V dropped 4 bases and J dropped 6 bases, with 20 bases sitting between them. Looked up from germline, CDR1 is SGHDT and CDR2 is YYEEEE. The CDR3 length is 16 residues. The CDR3 coding sequence is TGTGCCAGCAGCCATCACCGGGAGGGGAAGGGTCAGCCCCAGCATTTT. Its protein product is CASSHHREGKGQPQHF.

The V gene is TRBV7-6, the J gene TRBJ2-3; 7 nucleotides match TRBD1. The V segment lost 5 bases and the J segment 4 bases; nucleotides outside the gene matches: 6. CDR3 length: 14 residues. Germline loops: CDR1 SGHVS, CDR2 FNYEAQ. DNA for the CDR3: TGTGCCAGCAGCCCTGAGACAGGGCCAGATACGCAGTATTTT. Amino acids: CASSPETGPDTQYF.

This clone was counted once. This rearrangement joins TRBV6-1 to TRBJ1-1; no reliable D call. CDR3 length equals 11 residues. V shed 6 bases and J shed 3 bases, with 5 bases lying between them. Germline V gene sequence: CDR1 MNHNS, CDR2 SASEGT. In DNA form, the CDR3 reads TGTGCCAGCAGCCGTGACACTGAAGCTTTCTTT. As protein: CASSRDTEAFF.

The chain carries TRBV19 and TRBJ1-6; D gene ambiguous. CDR3 length: 15 amino acids. CDR1 LNHDA and CDR2 SQIVND come from the germline V gene (reference sequence). V was pared by 7 bases and J by 0 bases, with 10 bases between. The CDR3 sequence is CASISTSSYNSPLHF. Here the CDR3 DNA reads TGTGCCAGTATAAGTACTAGCTCCTATAATTCACCCCTCCACTTT.

V and J are TRBV28 and TRBJ2-1; D call uncertain. The CDR3 runs 14 residues. Trimming removed 4 bases from V and 10 bases from J, with 17 bases in between. Germline V lookup: CDR1 MDHEN, CDR2 SYDVKM. CDR3 sequence: CASSSQSQVYEQFF. In DNA, the CDR3 is TGTGCCAGCAGTTCACAATCTCAGGTGTACGAGCAGTTCTTC.

This clone was detected once. The genes are TRBV4-1 and TRBJ2-5, with 7 bases identical to TRBD1. The J call is doubtful: the DNA matches TRBJ2-7 better. This CDR3 contains 14 residues. Germline V gives CDR1 MGHRA, CDR2 YSYEKL. The chain's CDR3 is CASSHRQGDYEQYF. CDR3 nucleotides: TGCGCCAGCAGCCACCGACAGGGAGACTACGAGCAGTACTTC.

The chain joins TRBV27 to TRBJ2-3; weak D call: TRBD2 (6 bases). CDR1 is MNHEY and CDR2 is SMNVEV in the germline V gene (reference sequence). V shed 6 bases and J shed 2 bases, with 18 bases lying between them. The CDR3 loop spans 16 amino acids. The CDR3 DNA follows: TGTGCCAGCAGCCACTTGGGCGCGGGGCTCACAGATACGCAGTATTTT. Translation gives CASSHLGAGLTDTQYF.

V usage is TRBV4-3 and J usage is TRBJ2-7; maybe TRBD2 (7 bases). Germline values: CDR1 LGHNA, CDR2 YSLEER. The CDR3 has 13 amino acids. Trimming removed 1 base from V and 5 bases from J, with 9 bases in between. The CDR3 bases are TGCGCCAGCAGCCAAGCGGGGGGCGACGAGCAGTACTTC. This codes for CASSQAGGDEQYF.

The rearrangement joins TRBV19 to TRBJ2-1; tentatively, D is TRBD1 (5 bases). Trimming stripped 3 bases from V and 4 bases from J, with 10 bases between. The CDR3 runs to 14 residues. In germline, CDR1 is LNHDA, CDR2 SQIVND (reference sequence). The CDR3 DNA reads TGTGCCAGTAGTATTTGGGGCCTATACAATGAGCAGTTCTTC. This gives the protein CASSIWGLYNEQFF. Supplemented by reference TRBV19 and TRBJ2-1, the full variable domain reads DGGITQSPKYLFRKEGQNVTLSCEQNLNHDAMYWYRQDPGQGLRLIYYSQIVNDFQKGDIAEGYSVSREKKESFPLTVTSAQKNPTAFYLCASSIWGLYNEQFFGPGTRLTVL.

About this clone: The junction differs from germline at one of its ends, possibly a read error. The genes are TRBV9 and TRBJ1-3; D unresolved. The length of the CDR3 is 10 residues. Germline V gives CDR1 SGDLS, CDR2 YYNGEE. The CDR3 sequence: CASSGTTIYF. The CDR3 DNA is TGTGCATCGTCGGGAACCACCATATATTTT.

V usage is TRBV19 and J usage is TRBJ2-7; maybe TRBD2 (7 bases). The CDR3 covers 15 residues. V was shortened by 3 bases and J by 3 bases, with 15 bases between the two germline ends. CDR1 LNHDA and CDR2 SQIVND come from the germline V gene (reference sequence). The CDR3, as DNA: TGTGCCAGTAGTATCTCAGGGGCGGGGGACTACGAGCAGTACTTC. This codes for CASSISGAGDYEQYF.

The chain couples TRBV7-2 to TRBJ1-5, with 7 bases matching TRBD1. Trimming took 5 bases from V and 5 from J; bases not matched to a gene: 3. CDR1 and CDR2 (germline): SGHTA, FQGNSA. The CDR3 is made up of 13 amino acids. The CDR3, as DNA: TGTGCCAGCAGCCAACAGGGGCATCAGCCCCAGCATTTT. The encoded protein is CASSQQGHQPQHF.

V and J are TRBV2 and TRBJ2-1, with D possibly matching TRBD2 (6 bases). Germline CDR1 and CDR2: SNHLY and FYNNEI. V was cut by 4 bases and J by 1 base, with 8 bases left in between. The CDR3 extends over 14 amino acids. Here the CDR3 DNA reads TGTGCCAGCAGTGGTGGGGGGTCCTACAATGAGCAGTTCTTC. Encoded protein: CASSGGGSYNEQFF.

This clone was detected once. The V call is TRBV9, the J call TRBJ1-2; D is unclear. Trimming removed 0 bases from V and 0 bases from J, with 15 bases in between. Germline loops: CDR1 SGDLS, CDR2 YYNGEE. The CDR3 extends over 17 amino acids. Here the CDR3 reads CASSVGPRAGANYGYTF. The CDR3 DNA reads as TGTGCCAGCAGCGTAGGTCCGCGGGCCGGAGCTAACTATGGCTACACCTTC.

The chain has TRBV7-6 and TRBJ2-1, with 8 bases that match TRBD2. The CDR3 totals 16 residues. CDR1 and CDR2 from the germline V gene are SGHVS and FNYEAQ. The junction had 15 bases not matched to a gene; V was cut back by 5 bases and J by 9 bases. CDR3 in DNA: TGTGCCAGCAGCCCAGCAGGCGGGGGGCCCTCTGTTGAGCAGTTCTTC. Translation: CASSPAGGGPSVEQFF. The whole variable domain, filled in from reference TRBV7-6 and TRBJ2-1, reads GAGVSQSPRYKVTKRGQDVALRCDPISGHVSLYWYRQALGQGPEFLTYFNYEAQQDKSGLPNDRFSAERPEGSISTLTIQRTEQRDSAMYRCASSPAGGGPSVEQFFGPGTRLTVL.

The CDR3 loop reads CASRPSGTSYNEQFF. Here the CDR3 DNA reads TGTGCCAGCAGACCGTCCGGGACTAGCTACAATGAGCAGTTCTTC. The chain combines TRBV6-5 with TRBJ2-1; 8 positions agree with TRBD2. CDR3 length: 15 amino acids. Trimming removed 6 bases from V and 3 bases from J; junction bases left unmatched: 7. The V gene's germline CDR1 is MNHEY and CDR2 SVGAGI.

The V call is TRBV4-2, the J call TRBJ2-2, with 12 bases aligning to TRBD2. Germline V CDR1 and CDR2: LGHNA, YNFKEQ. The junction had 5 bases not matched to a gene; V was cut back by 2 bases and J by 1 base. The CDR3 runs 18 residues. CDR3 amino acids: CASSQKASGGVNTGELFF. The CDR3 DNA follows: TGTGCCAGCAGCCAAAAGGCTAGCGGGGGGGTGAACACCGGGGAGCTGTTTTTT.

The chain joins TRBV6-5 to TRBJ2-7, with a possible D match to TRBD1 (5 bases). There are 11 residues in the CDR3. The V and J ends lost 6 bases and 6 bases respectively, with 9 bases between them. Germline-derived CDR1 and CDR2 are MNHEY and SVGAGI. DNA for the CDR3: TGTGCCAGCAGCACAGGCGGCGAGCAGTACTTC. Translated, it gives CASSTGGEQYF.

The V gene is TRBV14, the J gene TRBJ2-3, with D unresolved. The length of the CDR3 is 14 residues. V dropped 3 bases and J dropped 2 bases, with 9 bases sitting between them. CDR1 is SGHDN, CDR2 FVKESK, per germline. CDR3 region: CASSHRLSTDTQYF. The CDR3 DNA sequence: TGTGCCAGCAGCCACCGACTCTCCACAGATACGCAGTATTTT.

J is TRBJ2-1 and V is TRBV7-9; D unclear. In germline, CDR1 is SEHNR, CDR2 FQNEAQ (reference sequence). CDR3 length: 15 residues. V was shortened by 4 bases and J by 4 bases, with 14 bases between the two germline ends. The CDR3 loop is CASSSTPPSYNEQFF. CDR3 DNA: TGTGCCAGCAGCTCCACACCGCCATCATACAATGAGCAGTTCTTC.